What follows describes a single TCR beta chain. Its antigen is not identified. The entry originates in a study of cytomegalovirus exposure and HLA in healthy donors. Overall study context: There were some 410 genotyped donors. Of these, roughly 80% fell in the genetic ancestry cluster associated with self-reported Caucasian donors. Notes on the study in general: Later analysis associated a missense DCLRE1C variant with TCR beta V- and J-gene trimming. Earlier analysis yielded a pattern in which most TCR beta V segments were productive about 90% or about 30% of the time.

The PCR made use of 60 Vbeta and 13 Jbeta primers. Data came from immunoSEQ multiplex PCR; TCRdb stores just in-frame clones and leaves some out. The sample yields approximately 190,000 clones, roughly 80% seen once. The CDR3 contains 14 residues. V lost 0 bases and J lost 1, with 7 bases in between. CDR1 and CDR2 from the germline V gene are SGHDT and YYEEEE. The sequence was collected from a man aged 50-59 years in good health and CMV-seronegative. The chain carries TRBV5-6 and TRBJ2-5, with D possibly matching TRBD1 (6 bases). The sample was PBMCs. The CDR3 coding sequence is TGTGCCAGCAGCTTGGGAGGGGGCCAAGAGACCCAGTACTTC. Translated, it gives CASSLGGGQETQYF.